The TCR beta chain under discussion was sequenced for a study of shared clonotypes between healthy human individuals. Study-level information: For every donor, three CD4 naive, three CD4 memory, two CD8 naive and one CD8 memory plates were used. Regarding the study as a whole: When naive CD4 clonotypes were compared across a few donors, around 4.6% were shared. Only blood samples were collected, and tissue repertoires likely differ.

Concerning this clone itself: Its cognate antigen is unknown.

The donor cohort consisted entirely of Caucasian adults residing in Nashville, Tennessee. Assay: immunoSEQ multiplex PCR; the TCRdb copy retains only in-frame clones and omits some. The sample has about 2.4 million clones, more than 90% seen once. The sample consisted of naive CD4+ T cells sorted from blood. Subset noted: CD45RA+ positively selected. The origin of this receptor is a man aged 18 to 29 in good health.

This chain's CDR3 is CASSIVNRGLYEQYF. CDR3 in DNA: TGTGCCAGTAGTATAGTAAACAGGGGGCTCTACGAGCAGTACTTC. This chain connects TRBV19 to TRBJ2-7; 9 bases agree with TRBD1. The CDR3 loop spans 15 amino acids. The ends lost 1 base at V and 3 bases at J; junction bases unmatched: 4. Per the germline V gene, CDR1 is LNHDA and CDR2 is SQIVND (reference sequence).